The rows below give T cell receptor beta chains drawn from one sample of a study of blood T cell repertoires in COVID-19. Sequencing used immunoSEQ multiplex PCR; TCRdb keeps in-frame clones, though not all of them. The data contain about 150,000 clones, 75% to 85% of them seen just once; the ten biggest clones take up nearly 10%. The sample comprised peripheral blood. The receptors were sampled from a woman aged 45-65 years with acute or convalescent COVID-19. CDR3s include the opening cysteine and the closing phenylalanine or tryptophan. A D gene is named only where the DNA matches it firmly. Rows give clone size only sometimes, using once, few, many, or a class for an expanded clone.

V: TRBV7-7; D: TRBD2; size: -; J: TRBJ2-1; CDR3: CASSATSGGTYNEQFF; DNA: TGTGCCAGCAGCGCAACTAGCGGGGGGACCTACAATGAGCAGTTCTTC
V: TRBV25-1; D: -; size: -; J: TRBJ2-2; CDR3: CATRQSPDTGELFF; DNA: TGTGCCACTCGACAATCCCCGGACACCGGGGAGCTGTTTTTT
V: TRBV2; D: -; size: -; J: TRBJ2-7; CDR3: CASRADDYEQYF; DNA: TGTGCCAGCAGAGCGGACGACTACGAGCAGTACTTC
V: TRBV6-2/TRBV6-3; D: -; size: once; J: TRBJ2-5; CDR3: CASSNVGVAETQYF; DNA: TGTGCCAGCAGTAACGTAGGGGTTGCAGAGACCCAGTACTTC
V: TRBV9; D: -; size: -; J: TRBJ1-3; CDR3: CATGVPGNTIYF; DNA: TGTGCCACAGGTGTTCCTGGAAACACCATATATTTT
V: TRBV30; D: -; size: -; J: TRBJ1-2; CDR3: CAWNYEDYGYTF; DNA: TGTGCCTGGAACTATGAGGACTATGGCTACACCTTC
V: TRBV14; D: -; size: once; J: TRBJ1-5; CDR3: CASSQDELNWGYSNQPQHF; DNA: TGTGCCAGCAGCCAAGACGAACTAAATTGGGGCTATAGCAATCAGCCCCAGCATTTT
V: TRBV9; D: -; size: -; J: TRBJ1-4; CDR3: CASSVGGHRNEKLFF; DNA: TGTGCCAGCAGCGTAGGCGGACATCGTAATGAAAAACTGTTTTTT
V: TRBV6-5; D: -; size: -; J: TRBJ1-6; CDR3: CASSYGNRVVTLHF; DNA: TGTGCCAGCAGTTACGGGAACAGGGTGGTCACCCTCCACTTT
V: TRBV6-5; D: TRBD2; size: -; J: TRBJ2-3; CDR3: CASSYSGGTGDTQYF; DNA: TGTGCCAGCAGTTATAGCGGGGGCACGGGGGATACGCAGTATTTT
V: TRBV4-3; D: -; size: -; J: TRBJ1-3; CDR3: CASSQLLSGNTIYF; DNA: TGCGCCAGCAGCCAACTCCTCTCTGGAAACACCATATATTTT
V: TRBV6-2/TRBV6-3; D: TRBD1; size: -; J: TRBJ1-2; CDR3: CASSYGTGGESYGYTF; DNA: TGTGCCAGCAGTTACGGGACAGGGGGCGAAAGCTATGGCTACACCTTC
V: TRBV11-3; D: TRBD1; size: -; J: TRBJ2-3; CDR3: CASSLGGAGGPTDTQYF; DNA: TGTGCCAGCAGCTTAGGAGGTGCAGGGGGCCCCACAGATACGCAGTATTTT
V: TRBV4-1; D: TRBD2; size: -; J: TRBJ2-7; CDR3: CASSQGLRKAGGLSEQYF; DNA: TGCGCCAGCAGCCAAGGTCTGCGGAAAGCGGGGGGGCTCTCCGAGCAGTACTTC
V: TRBV10-3; D: -; size: -; J: TRBJ1-1; CDR3: CAIRKGGTEAFF; DNA: TGTGCCATCAGAAAAGGCGGCACTGAAGCTTTCTTT
V: TRBV5-5; D: TRBD1; size: -; J: TRBJ1-2; CDR3: CASSLTGGGINYGYTF; DNA: TGTGCCAGCAGCTTGACAGGGGGCGGCATTAACTATGGCTACACCTTC
V: TRBV11-2; D: -; size: -; J: TRBJ2-7; CDR3: CASSLTDWKSYEQYF; DNA: TGTGCCAGCAGCCTCACCGACTGGAAAAGCTACGAGCAGTACTTC
V: TRBV5-5; D: -; size: -; J: TRBJ1-1; CDR3: CASSLVERSTEAFF; DNA: TGTGCCAGCAGCTTGGTTGAACGGAGCACTGAAGCTTTCTTT
V: TRBV27; D: TRBD1; size: once; J: TRBJ2-2; CDR3: CASSPSFRDRGRIGGELFF; DNA: TGTGCCAGCAGTCCCTCCTTCCGGGACAGGGGGCGAATCGGCGGGGAGCTGTTTTTT
V: TRBV5-1; D: TRBD1; size: once; J: TRBJ2-5; CDR3: CASSPTPDRGQETQYF; DNA: TGCGCCAGCAGCCCGACCCCGGACAGGGGACAAGAGACCCAGTACTTC
V: TRBV30; D: TRBD1; size: -; J: TRBJ1-6; CDR3: CAWSVGTVIDSPLHF; DNA: TGTGCCTGGAGTGTAGGGACAGTCATTGATTCACCCCTCCACTTT
V: TRBV5-6; D: TRBD1; size: -; J: TRBJ2-1; CDR3: CASSLGQGAPPYNEQFF; DNA: TGTGCCAGCAGCTTGGGTCAGGGGGCCCCCCCTTACAATGAGCAGTTCTTC
V: TRBV18; D: -; size: -; J: TRBJ1-1; CDR3: CASSSQGTEAFF; DNA: TGTGCCAGCTCATCCCAGGGGACTGAAGCTTTCTTT
V: TRBV19; D: -; size: -; J: TRBJ2-7; CDR3: CASSIMATQPYEQYF; DNA: TGTGCCAGTAGTATAATGGCGACTCAACCCTACGAGCAGTACTTC
V: TRBV6-4; D: -; size: once; J: TRBJ2-5; CDR3: CASKEDAFQETQYF; DNA: TGTGCCAGCAAGGAGGACGCCTTCCAAGAGACCCAGTACTTC
V: TRBV4-3; D: -; size: -; J: TRBJ2-5; CDR3: CASSQWIGQHQETQYF; DNA: TGCGCCAGCAGCCAATGGATTGGACAGCACCAAGAGACCCAGTACTTC
V: TRBV19; D: -; size: -; J: TRBJ1-5; CDR3: CASSISGGQPQHF; DNA: TGTGCCAGTAGTATCTCGGGGGGTCAGCCCCAGCATTTT
V: TRBV2; D: TRBD2; size: -; J: TRBJ2-7; CDR3: CASKGSGTGYEQYF; DNA: TGTGCCAGCAAGGGAAGCGGGACGGGGTACGAGCAGTACTTC
V: TRBV4-3; D: TRBD2; size: -; J: TRBJ2-1; CDR3: CASSQDRGTSDYNEQFF; DNA: TGCGCCAGCAGCCAAGATCGCGGGACTAGCGACTACAATGAGCAGTTCTTC
V: TRBV28; D: -; size: -; J: TRBJ2-7; CDR3: CASRLAGLNEQYF; DNA: TGTGCCAGCAGACTTGCGGGGCTGAACGAGCAGTACTTC
V: TRBV19; D: -; size: -; J: TRBJ1-3; CDR3: CASSGAGWSGNTIYF; DNA: TGTGCCAGTAGTGGGGCAGGGTGGTCTGGAAACACCATATATTTT
V: TRBV27; D: TRBD2; size: -; J: TRBJ2-7; CDR3: CASSLSASLAGVYEQYF; DNA: TGTGCCAGCAGTTTATCCGCGTCCTTAGCGGGAGTGTACGAGCAGTACTTC
V: TRBV11-2; D: TRBD1; size: -; J: TRBJ1-1; CDR3: CASSSDRVTEAFF; DNA: TGTGCCAGCAGCTCCGACAGGGTCACTGAAGCTTTCTTT
V: TRBV7-9; D: TRBD1; size: -; J: TRBJ2-7; CDR3: CASSLVLTGVNGEQYF; DNA: TGTGCCAGCAGCTTAGTTCTAACAGGGGTCAACGGGGAGCAGTACTTC
V: TRBV6-5; D: -; size: -; J: TRBJ2-1; CDR3: CASSYSMASSEQFF; DNA: TGTGCCAGCAGTTACTCGATGGCTAGCAGTGAGCAGTTCTTC
V: TRBV6-1; D: -; size: -; J: TRBJ2-7; CDR3: CASSEAGLLYEQYF; DNA: TGTGCCAGCAGTGAAGCGGGACTCCTCTACGAGCAGTACTTC
V: TRBV11-2; D: TRBD1; size: -; J: TRBJ2-3; CDR3: CASSVTGVTDTQYF; DNA: TGTGCCAGCAGCGTGACAGGGGTCACAGATACGCAGTATTTT
V: TRBV6-5; D: TRBD1; size: -; J: TRBJ2-5; CDR3: CASSYGGQGISETQYF; DNA: TGTGCCAGCAGTTACGGAGGACAGGGGATTTCGGAGACCCAGTACTTC
V: TRBV6-5; D: -; size: once; J: TRBJ1-5; CDR3: CASTRVQGSQPQHF; DNA: TGTGCCAGCACCCGAGTACAGGGAAGTCAGCCCCAGCATTTT
V: TRBV5-1; D: TRBD1; size: -; J: TRBJ2-7; CDR3: CASSWDRAYEQYF; DNA: TGCGCCAGCAGTTGGGACAGGGCCTACGAGCAGTACTTC
V: TRBV5-5; D: TRBD1; size: -; J: TRBJ1-2; CDR3: CASSSGGVGYGYTF; DNA: TGTGCCAGCAGCTCAGGGGGCGTGGGCTATGGCTACACCTTC
V: TRBV3-1/TRBV3-2; D: -; size: once; J: TRBJ1-6; CDR3: CASSQGGQNSPLHF; DNA: TGTGCCAGCAGCCAAGGAGGTCAGAATTCACCCCTCCACTTT
V: TRBV10-2; D: -; size: -; J: TRBJ2-1; CDR3: CASSRVSVDNEQFF; DNA: TGCGCCAGCAGCCGCGTCTCCGTAGACAATGAGCAGTTCTTC
V: TRBV6-5; D: -; size: once; J: TRBJ1-2; CDR3: CASSPTANYGYTF; DNA: TGTGCCAGCAGTCCAACAGCAAACTATGGCTACACCTTC
V: TRBV27; D: TRBD1; size: -; J: TRBJ2-2; CDR3: CASSQGTGWYTGELFF; DNA: TGTGCCAGCAGTCAAGGGACAGGGTGGTACACCGGGGAGCTGTTTTTT
V: TRBV7-3; D: TRBD1; size: -; J: TRBJ2-5; CDR3: CASSPGQGETQYF; DNA: TGTGCCAGCAGCCCGGGACAGGGTGAGACCCAGTACTTC
V: TRBV7-9; D: TRBD1; size: -; J: TRBJ2-1; CDR3: CASSVTTGGVGDEQFF; DNA: TGTGCCAGCAGCGTAACAACAGGGGGCGTTGGGGATGAGCAGTTCTTC
V: TRBV3-1/TRBV3-2; D: -; size: -; J: TRBJ1-4; CDR3: CASSQEAGRNEKLFF; DNA: TGTGCCAGCAGCCAAGAGGCGGGAAGGAATGAAAAACTGTTTTTT
V: TRBV18; D: TRBD1; size: -; J: TRBJ1-4; CDR3: CASSPAGQGSSKLFF; DNA: TGTGCCAGCTCACCAGCGGGACAGGGCTCGTCAAAACTGTTTTTT
V: TRBV5-1; D: -; size: -; J: TRBJ2-1; CDR3: CASSLEASAGSNEQFF; DNA: TGCGCCAGCAGCTTGGAGGCGAGCGCGGGTTCGAATGAGCAGTTCTTC
V: TRBV29-1; D: TRBD2; size: -; J: TRBJ2-7; CDR3: CSVLSTSGRYEQYF; DNA: TGCAGCGTTTTATCAACTAGCGGGAGATACGAGCAGTACTTC
V: TRBV11-2; D: TRBD2; size: -; J: TRBJ2-7; CDR3: CASSSALASGGAYEQYF; DNA: TGTGCCAGCAGCTCGGCCCTAGCGAGCGGGGGGGCTTACGAGCAGTACTTC
V: TRBV4-2; D: TRBD2; size: -; J: TRBJ2-1; CDR3: CASSQDEAGDNEQFF; DNA: TGTGCCAGCAGCCAAGATGAGGCGGGAGACAATGAGCAGTTCTTC